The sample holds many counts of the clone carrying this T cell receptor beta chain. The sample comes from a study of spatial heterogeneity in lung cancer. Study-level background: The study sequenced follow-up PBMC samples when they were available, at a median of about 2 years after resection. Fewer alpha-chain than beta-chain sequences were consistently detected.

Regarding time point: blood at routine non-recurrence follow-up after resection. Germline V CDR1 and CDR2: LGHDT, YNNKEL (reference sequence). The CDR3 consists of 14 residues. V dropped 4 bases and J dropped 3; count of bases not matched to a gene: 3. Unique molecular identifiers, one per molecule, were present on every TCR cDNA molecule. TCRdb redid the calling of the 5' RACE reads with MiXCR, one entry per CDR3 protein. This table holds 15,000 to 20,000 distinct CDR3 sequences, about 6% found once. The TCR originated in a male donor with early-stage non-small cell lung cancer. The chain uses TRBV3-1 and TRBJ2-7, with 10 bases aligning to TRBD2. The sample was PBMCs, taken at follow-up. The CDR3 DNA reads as TGTGCCAGCAGCCCTCGGACTAGCGGCTACGAGCAGTACTTC. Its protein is CASSPRTSGYEQYF.